This passage covers 4 T cell receptor beta chains from one sample sequenced in a study of shared clonotypes between healthy human individuals. Clones were read by immunoSEQ multiplex PCR, and TCRdb kept only the in-frame ones, dropping some. The table includes about 470,000 clones, about 85% detected once. The sample was PBMCs. The source is a woman aged 40 to 50 in good health. Some clones in this sample may be carry-over from other donors' samples.

The chain is built from TRBV6-5 and TRBJ2-1; the D gene is possibly TRBD1 (5 bases). Per germline, CDR1 MNHEY and CDR2 SVGAGI. The ends were cut back, 8 bases at V and 1 base at J, with 15 bases in the middle. This CDR3 contains 15 residues. The CDR3 here is CASARPGFSYNEQFF. DNA of the CDR3: TGTGCCAGCGCTCGACCAGGGTTTTCCTACAATGAGCAGTTCTTC.

In the case of this clone: Just one base apart from a much larger clone, this may be a read error. The genes are TRBV9 and TRBJ2-5; 9 bases align to TRBD2. Per germline, CDR1 SGDLS and CDR2 YYNGEE. V lost 7 bases and J lost 5; bases outside the gene matches: 6. This CDR3 contains 13 residues. CDR3 sequence (DNA): TGTGCCAGCGGGGGACTAGCCGAGGAGACCCAGTACTTC. Its translation: CASGGLAEETQYF. The variable domain in full, completed from reference TRBV9 and TRBJ2-5, reads DSGVTQTPKHLITATGQRVTLRCSPRSGDLSVYWYQQSLDQGLQFLIQYYNGEERAKGNILERFSAQQFPDLHSELNLSSLELGDSALYFCASGGLAEETQYFGPGTRLLVL.

This sequence joins TRBV28 and TRBJ2-7; 7 positions agree with TRBD1. Trimming at V came to 7 bases and at J to 1 base, leaving 10 bases not matched to a gene. CDR3 length: 15 amino acids. Germline V CDR1 and CDR2: MDHEN, SYDVKM. The CDR3 spells CASTTFVTGSYEQYF. In DNA, the CDR3 is TGTGCCAGCACCACCTTTGTGACAGGGTCCTACGAGCAGTACTTC.

This clone turned up a few times. This rearrangement joins TRBV11-2 to TRBJ2-2; no definite D call. This CDR3 has 14 residues. V lost 5 bases to trimming and J lost 6 bases, with 13 bases between them. From germline, CDR1 is SGHAT and CDR2 FQNNGV. The CDR3 spells CASSPNFRSGELFF. The CDR3 DNA follows: TGTGCCAGCAGCCCGAATTTCCGGTCCGGGGAGCTGTTTTTT.